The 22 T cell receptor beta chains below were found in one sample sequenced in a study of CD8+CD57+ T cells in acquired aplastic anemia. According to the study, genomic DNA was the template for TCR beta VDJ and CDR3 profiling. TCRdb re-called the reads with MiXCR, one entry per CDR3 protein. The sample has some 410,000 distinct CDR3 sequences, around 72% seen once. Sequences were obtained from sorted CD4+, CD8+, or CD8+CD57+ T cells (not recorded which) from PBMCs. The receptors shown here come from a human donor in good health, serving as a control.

CDR3 nucleotide sequence: TGCAGTGCCCACCCGAGACAGGGAAACGAGCAGTACTTC. Translating gives CSAHPRQGNEQYF. V usage is TRBV20-1 and J usage is TRBJ2-7, with 7 bases fitting TRBD1. The CDR3 is 13 amino acids. J gave up 5 bases and V 6 bases, and 10 bases lay outside the gene matches. CDR1 and CDR2 from the germline V gene are DFQATT and SNEGSKA (reference sequence).

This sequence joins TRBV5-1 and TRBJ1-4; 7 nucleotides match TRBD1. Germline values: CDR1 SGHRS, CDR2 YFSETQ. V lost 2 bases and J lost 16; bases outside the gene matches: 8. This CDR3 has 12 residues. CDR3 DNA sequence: TGCGCCAGCAGCTTTGTAAAACAGGGGAGGTTTTTT. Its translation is CASSFVKQGRFF.

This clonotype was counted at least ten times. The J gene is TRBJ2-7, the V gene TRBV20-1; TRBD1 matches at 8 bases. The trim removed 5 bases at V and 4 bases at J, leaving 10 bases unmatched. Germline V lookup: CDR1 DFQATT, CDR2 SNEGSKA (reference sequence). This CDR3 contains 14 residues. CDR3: CSAERPGGDYEQYF. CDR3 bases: TGCAGTGCTGAACGGCCAGGGGGCGATTACGAGCAGTACTTC.

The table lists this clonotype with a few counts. CDR3 nucleotide sequence: TGTGCCAGCAGCTACGAAATGAACACTGAAGCTTTCTTT. The encoded protein is CASSYEMNTEAFF. The chain couples TRBV7-9 to TRBJ1-1; no clear D gene. With 4 bases removed from V and 0 bases from J, the gap between germline ends came to 6 bases. This CDR3 is 13 amino acids long. The V gene's germline CDR1 is SEHNR and CDR2 FQNEAQ (reference sequence).

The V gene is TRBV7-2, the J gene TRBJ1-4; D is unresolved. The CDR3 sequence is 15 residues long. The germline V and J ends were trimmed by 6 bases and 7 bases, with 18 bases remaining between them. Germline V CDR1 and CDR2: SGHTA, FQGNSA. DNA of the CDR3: TGTGCCAGCAGTGAAGGTCGGGGTAGAGGTGAAAAACTGTTTTTT. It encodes CASSEGRGRGEKLFF.

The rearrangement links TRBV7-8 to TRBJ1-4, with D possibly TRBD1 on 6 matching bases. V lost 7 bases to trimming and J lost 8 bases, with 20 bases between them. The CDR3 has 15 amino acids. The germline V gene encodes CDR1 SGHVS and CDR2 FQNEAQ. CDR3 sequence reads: CASTPATGLGEKLFF. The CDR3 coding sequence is TGTGCCAGCACCCCAGCCACAGGGCTTGGGGAAAAACTGTTTTTT.

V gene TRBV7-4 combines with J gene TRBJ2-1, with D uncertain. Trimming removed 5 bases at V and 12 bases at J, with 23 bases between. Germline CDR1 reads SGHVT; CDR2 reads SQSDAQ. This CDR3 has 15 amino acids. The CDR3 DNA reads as TGTGCCAGCAGCGGTAAATCGGTCAGGCACAGTCTGCAGTTCTTC. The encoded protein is CASSGKSVRHSLQFF. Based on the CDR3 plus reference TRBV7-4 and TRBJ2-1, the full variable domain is GAGVSQSPRYKVAKRGRDVALRCDSISGHVTLYWYRQTLGQGSEVLTYSQSDAQRDKSGRPSGRFSAERPERSVSTLKIQRTEQGDSAVYLCASSGKSVRHSLQFFGPGTRLTVL.

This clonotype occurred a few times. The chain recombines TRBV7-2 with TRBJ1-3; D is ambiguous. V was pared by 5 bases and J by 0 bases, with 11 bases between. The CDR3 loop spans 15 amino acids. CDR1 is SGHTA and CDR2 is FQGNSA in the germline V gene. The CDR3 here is CASSIDTSSGNTIYF. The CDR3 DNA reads TGTGCCAGCAGCATAGATACGAGCTCTGGAAACACCATATATTTT. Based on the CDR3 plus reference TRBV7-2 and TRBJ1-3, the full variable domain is GAGVSQSPSNKVTEKGKDVELRCDPISGHTALYWYRQSLGQGLEFLIYFQGNSAPDKSGLPSDRFSAERTGGSVSTLTIQRTQQEDSAVYLCASSIDTSSGNTIYFGEGSWLTVV.

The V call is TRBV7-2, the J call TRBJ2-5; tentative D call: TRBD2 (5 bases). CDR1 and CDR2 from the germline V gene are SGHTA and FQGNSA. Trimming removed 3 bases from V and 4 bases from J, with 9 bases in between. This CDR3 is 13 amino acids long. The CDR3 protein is CASSLERAETQYF. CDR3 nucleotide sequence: TGTGCCAGCAGCTTGGAGAGGGCAGAGACCCAGTACTTC.

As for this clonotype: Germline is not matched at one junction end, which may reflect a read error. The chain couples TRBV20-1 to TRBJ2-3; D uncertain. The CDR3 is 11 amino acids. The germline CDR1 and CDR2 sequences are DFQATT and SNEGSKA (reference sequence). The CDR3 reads CSAHARAPDNF. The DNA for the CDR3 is TGCAGTGCTCACGCCCGAGCTCCAGATAATTTT.

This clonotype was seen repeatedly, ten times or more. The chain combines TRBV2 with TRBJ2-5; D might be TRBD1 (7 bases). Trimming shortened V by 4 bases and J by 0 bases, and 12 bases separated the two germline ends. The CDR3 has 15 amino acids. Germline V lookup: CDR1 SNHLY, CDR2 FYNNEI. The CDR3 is CASSVPGGNQETQYF. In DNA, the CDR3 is TGTGCCAGCAGTGTGCCAGGGGGGAACCAAGAGACCCAGTACTTC.

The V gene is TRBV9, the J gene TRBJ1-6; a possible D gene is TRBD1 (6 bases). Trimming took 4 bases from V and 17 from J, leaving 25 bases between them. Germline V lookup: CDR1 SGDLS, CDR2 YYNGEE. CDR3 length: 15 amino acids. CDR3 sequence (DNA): TGTGCCAGCAGCAAAGGACAGTACCAAGGTACCCAGTTCCACTTT. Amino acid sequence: CASSKGQYQGTQFHF. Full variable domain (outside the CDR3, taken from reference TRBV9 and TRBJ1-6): DSGVTQTPKHLITATGQRVTLRCSPRSGDLSVYWYQQSLDQGLQFLIQYYNGEERAKGNILERFSAQQFPDLHSELNLSSLELGDSALYFCASSKGQYQGTQFHFGNGTRLTVT.

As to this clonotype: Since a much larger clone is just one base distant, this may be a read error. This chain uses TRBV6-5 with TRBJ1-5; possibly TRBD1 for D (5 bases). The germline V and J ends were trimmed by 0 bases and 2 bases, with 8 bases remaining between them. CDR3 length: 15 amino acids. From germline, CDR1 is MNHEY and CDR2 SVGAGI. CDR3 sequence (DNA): TGTGCCAGCAGTTACTCGGGACGGGGCAATCAGCCCCAGCATTTT. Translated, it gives CASSYSGRGNQPQHF.

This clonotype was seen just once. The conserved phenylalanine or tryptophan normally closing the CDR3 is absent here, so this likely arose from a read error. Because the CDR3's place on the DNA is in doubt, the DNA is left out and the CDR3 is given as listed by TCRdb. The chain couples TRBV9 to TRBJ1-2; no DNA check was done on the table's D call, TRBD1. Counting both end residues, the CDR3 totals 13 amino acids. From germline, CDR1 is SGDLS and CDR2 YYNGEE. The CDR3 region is CASSAADSRNEKL.

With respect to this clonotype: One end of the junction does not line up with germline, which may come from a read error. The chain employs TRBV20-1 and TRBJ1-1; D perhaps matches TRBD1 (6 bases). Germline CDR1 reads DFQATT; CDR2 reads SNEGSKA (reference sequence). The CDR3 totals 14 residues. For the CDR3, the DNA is TGCAGTGCTGTAGGGGGTTCCGGGAACACTGAGGCTTTCTTT. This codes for CSAVGGSGNTEAFF.

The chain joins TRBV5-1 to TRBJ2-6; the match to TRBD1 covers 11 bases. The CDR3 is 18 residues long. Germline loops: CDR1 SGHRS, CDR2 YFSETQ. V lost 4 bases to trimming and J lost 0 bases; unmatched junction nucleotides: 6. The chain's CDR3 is CASSPRDRGSSGANVLTF. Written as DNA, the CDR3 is TGCGCCAGCAGCCCTCGGGACAGGGGGTCCTCTGGGGCCAACGTCCTGACTTTC.

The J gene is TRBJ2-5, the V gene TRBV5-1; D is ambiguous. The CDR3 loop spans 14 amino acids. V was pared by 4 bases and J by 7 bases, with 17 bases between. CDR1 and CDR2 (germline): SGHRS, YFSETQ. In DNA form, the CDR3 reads TGCGCCAGCAGCCTACAGATAGACCAGCCGACCCAGTACTTC. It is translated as CASSLQIDQPTQYF.

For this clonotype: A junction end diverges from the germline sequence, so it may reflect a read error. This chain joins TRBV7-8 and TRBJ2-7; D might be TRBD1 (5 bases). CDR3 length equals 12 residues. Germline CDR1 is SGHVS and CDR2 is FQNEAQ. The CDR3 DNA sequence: TGTGCCAGTAGAGTGGACACTAACAGCGAGGACTTC. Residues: CASRVDTNSEDF.

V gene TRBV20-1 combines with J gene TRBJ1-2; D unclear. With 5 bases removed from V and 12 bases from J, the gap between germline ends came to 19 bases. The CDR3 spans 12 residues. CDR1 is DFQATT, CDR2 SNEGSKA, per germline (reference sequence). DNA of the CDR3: TGCAGTGCTGGAGGGCACCCGGCCTACGACACCTTC. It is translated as CSAGGHPAYDTF.

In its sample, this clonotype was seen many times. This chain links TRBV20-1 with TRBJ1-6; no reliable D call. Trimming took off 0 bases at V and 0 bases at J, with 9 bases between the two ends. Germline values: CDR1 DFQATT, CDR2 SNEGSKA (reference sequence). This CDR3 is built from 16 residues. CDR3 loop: CSARDRIGSYNSPLHF. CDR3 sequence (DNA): TGCAGTGCTAGAGACCGGATAGGCTCCTATAATTCACCCCTCCACTTT.

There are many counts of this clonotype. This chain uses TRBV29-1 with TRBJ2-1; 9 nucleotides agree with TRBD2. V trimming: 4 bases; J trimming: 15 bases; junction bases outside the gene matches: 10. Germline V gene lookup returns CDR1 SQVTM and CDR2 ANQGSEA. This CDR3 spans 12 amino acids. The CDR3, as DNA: TGCAGCGTTGTCCCTGCGGGGGGGCCCCGGTTCTTC. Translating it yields CSVVPAGGPRFF.

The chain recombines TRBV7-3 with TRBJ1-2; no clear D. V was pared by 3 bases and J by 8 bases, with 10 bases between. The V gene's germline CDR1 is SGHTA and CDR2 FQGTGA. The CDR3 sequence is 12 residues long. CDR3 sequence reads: CASSFEGWGYTF. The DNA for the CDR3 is TGTGCCAGCAGCTTTGAAGGGTGGGGCTACACCTTC.